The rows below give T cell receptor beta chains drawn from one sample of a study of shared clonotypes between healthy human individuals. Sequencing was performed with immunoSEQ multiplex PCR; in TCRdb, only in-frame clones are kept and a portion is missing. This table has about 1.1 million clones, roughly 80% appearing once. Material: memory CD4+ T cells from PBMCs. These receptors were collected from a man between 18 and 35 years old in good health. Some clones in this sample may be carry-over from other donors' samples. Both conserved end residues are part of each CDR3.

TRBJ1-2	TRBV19	CASSPRGTGYTF
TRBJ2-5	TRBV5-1	CASSLDEDRKETQYF
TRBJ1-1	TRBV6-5	CASSVRQPNTEAFF
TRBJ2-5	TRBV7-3	CASSLQGQETQYF
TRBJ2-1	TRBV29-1	CSVEGGRPVNEQFF
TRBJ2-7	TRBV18	CASSPISEDYEQYF
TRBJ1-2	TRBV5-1	CASSLGAENYGYTF
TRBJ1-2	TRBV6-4	CASSALPGWALYGYTF
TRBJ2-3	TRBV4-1	CASSQWGSTDTQYF
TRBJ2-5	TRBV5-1	CASSLIGAAETQYF
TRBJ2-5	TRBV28	CASSFLGRVSETQYF
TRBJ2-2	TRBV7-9	CASSSRGHTGELFF
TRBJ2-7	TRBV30	CAWSAGSYEQYF
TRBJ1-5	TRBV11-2	CASSLVNTQPQHF
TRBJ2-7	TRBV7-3	CASSSGVWPYEQYF
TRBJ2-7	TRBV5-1	CASSLGTDGRGYEQYF
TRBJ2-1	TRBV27	CASSSKTSGSSNGQFF
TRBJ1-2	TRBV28	CASSLPGGKGYTF
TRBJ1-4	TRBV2	CASSATYPEKLFF
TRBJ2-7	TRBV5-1	CASSLWASGTGNEQYF
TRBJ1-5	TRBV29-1	CSVGWGGGEPQHF
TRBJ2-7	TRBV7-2	CASSSPTTAPYEQYF
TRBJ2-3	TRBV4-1	CASSQVASGRLGTDTQYF
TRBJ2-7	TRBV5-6	CASSLGDRYEQYF
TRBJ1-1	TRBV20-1	CSVGNPTEAFF
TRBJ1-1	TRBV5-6	CASSFRGRNTEAFF
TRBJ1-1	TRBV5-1	CASSLGGRNTEAFF
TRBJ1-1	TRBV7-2	CASRPGGNTEAFF
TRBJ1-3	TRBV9	CASRAGGTIYF
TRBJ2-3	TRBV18	CASSPQASGRAPDTQYF
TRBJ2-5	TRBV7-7	CASSPLAGPEETQYF
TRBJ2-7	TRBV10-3	CAISEEAVSSYEQYF
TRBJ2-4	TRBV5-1	CASSPGRMTENIQYF
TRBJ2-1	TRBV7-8	CASTREGATSSYNEQFF
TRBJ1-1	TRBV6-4	CASSDVRGRRTFF
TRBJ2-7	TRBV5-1	CASRGTGGYEQYF
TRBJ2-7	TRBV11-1	CASSLAAELYEQYF
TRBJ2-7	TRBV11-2	CASSLLGAMAYEQYF
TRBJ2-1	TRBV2	CASSADSALYNEQFF
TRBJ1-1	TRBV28	CASSPTANTEAFF
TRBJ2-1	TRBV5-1	CASSPRLAGPTEQFF
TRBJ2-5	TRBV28	CASSQGLAGAETQYF
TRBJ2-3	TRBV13	CASSLGGLAGTDTQYF
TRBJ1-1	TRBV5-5	CASSFIREQNTEAFF
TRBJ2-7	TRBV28	CASSGARESYEQYF
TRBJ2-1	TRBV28	CASSNLAGGYNEQFF
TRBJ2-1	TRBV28	CASSYPGLAGGRGSYNEQFF
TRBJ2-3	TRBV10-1	CASSDYRDTQYF
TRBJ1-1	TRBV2	CASSEASGTEAFF
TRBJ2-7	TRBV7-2	CASSLRSGRGGYEQYF
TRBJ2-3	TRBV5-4	CASRPPTSGLTDTQYF
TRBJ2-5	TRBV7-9	CASSKAGAETQYF
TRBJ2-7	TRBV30	CAWRWVAGAGEQYF
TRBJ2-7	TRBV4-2	CASSRTSFYEQYF
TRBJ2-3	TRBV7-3	CASSRASGRTDTQYF
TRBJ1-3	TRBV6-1	CASSYSGNTIYF
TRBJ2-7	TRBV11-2	CASSPRLAGPLFF
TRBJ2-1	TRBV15	CATSSYRGGNEQFF
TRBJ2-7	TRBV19	CASSAWDNYYEQYF
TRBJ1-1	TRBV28	CASSLPGALTEAFF